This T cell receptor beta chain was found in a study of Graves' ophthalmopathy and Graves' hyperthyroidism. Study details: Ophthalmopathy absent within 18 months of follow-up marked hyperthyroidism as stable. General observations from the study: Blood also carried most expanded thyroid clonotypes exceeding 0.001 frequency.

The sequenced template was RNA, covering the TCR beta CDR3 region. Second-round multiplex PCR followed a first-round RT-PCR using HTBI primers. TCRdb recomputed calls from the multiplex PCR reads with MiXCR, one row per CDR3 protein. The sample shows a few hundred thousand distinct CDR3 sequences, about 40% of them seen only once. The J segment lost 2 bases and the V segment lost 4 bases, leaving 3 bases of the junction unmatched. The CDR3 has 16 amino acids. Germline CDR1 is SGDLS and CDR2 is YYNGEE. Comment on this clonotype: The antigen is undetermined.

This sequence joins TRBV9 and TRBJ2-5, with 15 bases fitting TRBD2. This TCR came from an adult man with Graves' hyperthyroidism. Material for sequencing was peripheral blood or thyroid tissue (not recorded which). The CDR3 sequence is CASSMGLAGGQETQYF. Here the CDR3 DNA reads TGTGCCAGCAGCATGGGACTAGCGGGAGGACAAGAGACCCAGTACTTC. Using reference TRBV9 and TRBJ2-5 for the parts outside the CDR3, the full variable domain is DSGVTQTPKHLITATGQRVTLRCSPRSGDLSVYWYQQSLDQGLQFLIQYYNGEERAKGNILERFSAQQFPDLHSELNLSSLELGDSALYFCASSMGLAGGQETQYFGPGTRLLVL.